The TCR beta chain described here comes from a study of regulatory dendritic cells for organ transplantation. Overall study: Monocytes received vitamin D3 on days 0 and 4, IL-10 on day 4.

The repertoire was sequenced with immunoSEQ multiplex PCR; TCRdb's copy has only in-frame clones and lacks some. In the table there are roughly 20,000 clones, approximately 85% of which are singletons. Turning to this clone: The target antigen is unknown.

Sorted subsets were CFSE-labeled and cultured four to five days with allogeneic dendritic cells. Naive CD45RA+ and memory CD45RO+ CD4+ or CD8+ T cells were FACS-sorted. Trimming at V came to 4 bases and at J to 2 bases, leaving 7 bases not matched to a gene. Germline V gives CDR1 MGHRA, CDR2 YSYEKL. This CDR3 has 15 residues. Study outcomes and limitations: Naive T cells showed high diversity, memory cells less, memory CD8+ least. Mature dendritic cells appeared to drive more memory CD8+ clonal expansion than regulatory ones.

The sequence came from a human donor in good health. This sequence joins TRBV4-1 and TRBJ2-7; 8 bases map to TRBD1. Sequenced material: naive CD4+ T cells from blood cultured with regulatory dendritic cells. Subset indicated: CD45RA+ naive T cells. CDR3 DNA sequence: TGCGCCAGCAGCCCCCAGGGGGCTTTTACCTACGAGCAGTACTTC. Protein: CASSPQGAFTYEQYF.